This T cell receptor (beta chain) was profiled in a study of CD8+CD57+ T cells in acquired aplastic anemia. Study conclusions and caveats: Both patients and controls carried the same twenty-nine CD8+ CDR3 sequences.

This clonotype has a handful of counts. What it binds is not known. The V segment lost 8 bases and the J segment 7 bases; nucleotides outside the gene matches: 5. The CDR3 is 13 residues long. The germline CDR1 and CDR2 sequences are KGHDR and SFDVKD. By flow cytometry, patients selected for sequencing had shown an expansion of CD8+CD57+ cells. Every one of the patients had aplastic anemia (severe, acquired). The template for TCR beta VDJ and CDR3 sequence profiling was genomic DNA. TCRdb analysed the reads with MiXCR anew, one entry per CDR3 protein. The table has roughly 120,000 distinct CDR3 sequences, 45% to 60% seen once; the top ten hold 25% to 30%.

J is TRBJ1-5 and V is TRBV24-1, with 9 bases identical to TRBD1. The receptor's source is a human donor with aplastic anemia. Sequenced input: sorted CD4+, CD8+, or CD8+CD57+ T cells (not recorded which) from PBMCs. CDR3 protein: CATTRDREQPQHF. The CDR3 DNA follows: TGTGCCACCACCCGGGACAGGGAACAGCCCCAGCATTTT.